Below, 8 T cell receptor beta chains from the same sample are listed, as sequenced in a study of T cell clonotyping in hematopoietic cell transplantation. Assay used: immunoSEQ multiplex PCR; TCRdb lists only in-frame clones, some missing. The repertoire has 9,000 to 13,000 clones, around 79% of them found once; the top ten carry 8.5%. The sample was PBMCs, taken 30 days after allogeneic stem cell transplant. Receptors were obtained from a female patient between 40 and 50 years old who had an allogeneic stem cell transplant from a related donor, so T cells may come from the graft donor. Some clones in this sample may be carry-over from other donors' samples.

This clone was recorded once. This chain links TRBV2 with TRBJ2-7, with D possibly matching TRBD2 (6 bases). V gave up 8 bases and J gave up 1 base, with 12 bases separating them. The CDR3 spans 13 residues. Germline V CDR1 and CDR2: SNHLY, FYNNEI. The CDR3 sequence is CASSGVGSYEQYF. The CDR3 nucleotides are TGTGCCAGCTCGGGAGTCGGGTCCTACGAGCAGTACTTC.

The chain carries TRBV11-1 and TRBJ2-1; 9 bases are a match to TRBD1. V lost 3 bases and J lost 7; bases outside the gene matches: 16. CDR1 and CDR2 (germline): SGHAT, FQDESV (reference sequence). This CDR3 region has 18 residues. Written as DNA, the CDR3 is TGTGCCAGCAGCTTGGGGACAGGGCTCACAATGGGAGGGAATGAGCAGTTCTTC. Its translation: CASSLGTGLTMGGNEQFF.

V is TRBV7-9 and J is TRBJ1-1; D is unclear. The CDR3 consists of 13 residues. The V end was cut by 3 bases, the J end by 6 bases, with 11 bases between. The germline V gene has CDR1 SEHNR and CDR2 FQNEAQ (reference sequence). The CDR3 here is CASSFVPGPEAFF. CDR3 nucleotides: TGTGCCAGCAGCTTCGTCCCCGGCCCTGAAGCTTTCTTT.

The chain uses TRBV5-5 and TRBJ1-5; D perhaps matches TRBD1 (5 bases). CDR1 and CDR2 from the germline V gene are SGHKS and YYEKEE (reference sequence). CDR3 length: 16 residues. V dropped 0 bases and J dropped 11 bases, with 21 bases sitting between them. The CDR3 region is CASSLEGASFGLAQHF. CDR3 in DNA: TGTGCCAGCAGCTTGGAAGGGGCATCGTTCGGTTTGGCCCAGCATTTT.

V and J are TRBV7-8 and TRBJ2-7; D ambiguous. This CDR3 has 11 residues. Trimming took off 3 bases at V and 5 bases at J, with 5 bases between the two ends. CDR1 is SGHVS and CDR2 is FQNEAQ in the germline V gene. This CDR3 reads CASSLWNEQYF. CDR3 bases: TGTGCCAGCAGCTTGTGGAACGAGCAGTACTTC.

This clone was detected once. Here the CDR3 reads CAWSLRGGSNQPQHF. The CDR3 DNA follows: TGTGCCTGGAGTCTCCGAGGGGGTAGCAATCAGCCCCAGCATTTT. The chain combines TRBV30 with TRBJ1-5; a possible D gene is TRBD1 (6 bases). V dropped 2 bases and J dropped 0 bases, with 11 bases sitting between them. Looked up from germline, CDR1 is GTSNPN and CDR2 is SVGIG (reference sequence). The CDR3 totals 15 residues.

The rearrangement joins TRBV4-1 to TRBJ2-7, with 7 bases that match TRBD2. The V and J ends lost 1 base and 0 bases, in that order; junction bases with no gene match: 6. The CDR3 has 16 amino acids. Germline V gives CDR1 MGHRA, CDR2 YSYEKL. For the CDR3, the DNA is TGCGCCAGCAGCCAAGGAAACCTAGCGGTCTCCTACGAGCAGTACTTC. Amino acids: CASSQGNLAVSYEQYF.

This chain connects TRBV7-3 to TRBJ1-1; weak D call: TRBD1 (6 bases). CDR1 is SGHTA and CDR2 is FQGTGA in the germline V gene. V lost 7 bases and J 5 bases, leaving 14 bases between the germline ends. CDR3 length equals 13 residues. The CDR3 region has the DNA TGTGCCAGCAACACCTTACAGGGAACTGAAGCTTTCTTT. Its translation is CASNTLQGTEAFF.